This T cell receptor beta chain appears in the sequencing data of a study of cytomegalovirus exposure and HLA in healthy donors (dated by TCRdb to the late 2010s). For the study in its entirety: According to an earlier analysis of 450 to 650 of the donors, 150 million to 200 million T cells yielded roughly 110 million unique TCR beta sequences and more than 250 Gb of sequence data. Of the 300 to 500 genotyped donors, approximately 81% were placed in the genetic ancestry cluster associated with self-reported Caucasian donors. Donor age, sex, ethnicity and CMV serostatus were compiled alongside the repertoire data. The study aimed to test whether signatures of past pathogen exposure could be identified by cataloging public T cell receptors. Every discovery cohort repertoire had been produced on one sequencing platform. An earlier analysis of approximately 580 of the donors used high-throughput TCR beta sequencing to judge whether each TCR beta V gene segment behaved as functional or pseudogenic. HLA typing covered class I and class II loci at four-digit resolution. To predict cytomegalovirus infection status, the study combined high-throughput TCR immunosequencing, statistical association of individual TCRs with disease status, and machine learning. The study used immunosequencing to profile the T cell repertoires of 666 subjects and linked those repertoires to cytomegalovirus serostatus. The number of typed donors differed by locus: roughly 620-640 for A, B, C, DRB1 and DQB1; 500 to 550 for DQA1; fewer than 610 for DPA1; and around 490 for DPB1. An early release that covered about 600 HLA-typed donors contained around 300 gigabases of sequencing data and 80 million or so unique TCR sequences. In a later analysis, previously published TCR beta repertoires from several hundred donors were re-analyzed and high-resolution HLA genotyping was added so that TCR occurrence patterns could be studied. Rather than using new phenotypic data, the later analysis identified candidate immune exposures from TCR beta sequences and from how often those sequences occurred across donors. Besides the first cohort of approximately 710 subjects, a separate validation cohort made up of roughly 120 different subjects was used. Among some 410 genotyped donors of the cohort, an average of around 220,000 unique TCR beta nucleotide sequences was sequenced per donor, of which about 18% were non-productive. A later genetic analysis took genome-wide SNP genotypes for about 55% of the 666 donors and used that subset as a discovery cohort. A handful of DR-DQ haplotypes were handled as single units for association and clustering because linkage in the cohort was strong. The full study reports these points: Because HLA typing was missing for some donors at each locus, association tests included only the typed subset. A cluster of highly shared sequence variants was judged likely to represent a technical artifact of the sequencing pipeline. In vitro tests confirmed that a few of the cytomegalovirus-associated TCR beta chains recognize cytomegalovirus antigens. A further reported finding was that TCR beta sequences accurately predicted the HLA-A and HLA-B alleles for most subjects in the first cohort. About 17 rarely observed V segments, including chromosome 9 orphons, were excluded from the earlier analysis of about 500 of the donors because counts were too low. A later analysis reported that several top co-occurrence clusters appeared linked to parvovirus B19, influenza, CMV and Epstein-Barr virus. In the study, 150 to 200 TCR beta chains were listed as associated with cytomegalovirus. A later analysis found that HLA-associated TCR beta chains were more clonally expanded and had lower generation probabilities than equally common non-associated chains. Most CMV-associated TCR beta chains appeared to be HLA-restricted in a later analysis, and the HLA associations seemed to be driven largely by CMV exposure. When HLA alleles, especially DR and DQ, strongly co-occurred, attributing TCR associations to individual alleles was difficult. According to a later analysis, TCR association rates differed among HLA loci, with DRB1 alleles showing the most associated TCRs and HLA-C alleles showing the fewest. A later genetic analysis associated a missense DCLRE1C variant with V-gene and J-gene trimming of TCR beta chains, and an independent cohort replicated the association. In a later analysis, about 16,000 TCR beta sequences were associated with specific HLA alleles at a false discovery rate of 0.05. In a later genetic analysis, fewer N-insertions in productive TCRs were reported among donors in an Asian-associated ancestry cluster than the roughly 700-donor mean. Linkage disequilibrium might explain the correlated functional status among segregating V segments, but an unknown experimental factor could not be ruled out. For the cohort, immune exposure information was limited to CMV serostatus. In an earlier analysis of more than 450 of the donors, most TCR beta V segments were observed in productive rearrangements about 87% or about 30% of the time, broadly matching IMGT annotations. Roughly uniform sequencing depth across donors was assumed in presence/absence analyses, although this assumption may not hold. The 87-base-pair reads could not distinguish some IMGT-functional V segments, including TRBV6-2 and TRBV6-3, so those segments were excluded. It was suggested by the authors that the approach could potentially be generalized to other disease states and immunological phenotypes. Most TCR sequences were seen in very few donors, while some public TCRs were found in many individuals. The classifier was reported to diagnose cytomegalovirus status with high specificity and sensitivity in both the original and validation cohorts. The cohort was sequenced for TCR beta chains only, and without alpha or paired-chain data the features that could be detected were limited.

The cohort was made up of 650 to 700 healthy bone marrow donors. All cohort members were sampled while nominally healthy, although unrecorded immune exposures were likely present. The donor tested CMV seronegative, placing the donor among the 350 or so seronegative members of the cohort. A peripheral blood sample was provided by each donor, and peripheral blood mononuclear cells were used for TCR beta sequencing. The Qiagen DNeasy Blood Extraction Kit was used to extract genomic DNA from the blood cell samples. V is reduced by 0 bases and J by 1 base, leaving a spacing of 12 bases between them. Including the terminal cysteine and phenylalanine, the CDR3 comprises 17 residues. Only the CDR3 DNA is retained, 51 bases long and in frame from the first base. The germline V gene supplies CDR1 SGHNT and CDR2 YENEEA. The library was generated by the immunoSEQ multiplex PCR assay. For the multiplex PCR, a mixture combining 60 forward primers for TCR Vbeta segments and 13 reverse primers for TCR Jbeta segments was used. Amplification of the CDR3 region of rearranged TCR beta genes was performed with a multiplex PCR assay on genomic DNA. The amplified TCR beta libraries were sequenced on the Illumina HiSeq System as 87-base-pair reads. In the original analysis: Across the 670 or so repertoires, a later analysis counted 80 million or so unique TCR beta chains, 9 million to 14 million of which were shared by at least two donors. To remove PCR and sequencing errors, raw reads were error-corrected and collapsed into unique sequences using a nearest-neighbor algorithm that merged closely related sequences. V, D and J gene segments were assigned by aligning CDR3 sequences to IMGT reference sequences. For a sequence to be retained, a match of at least six nucleotides to both a V gene segment and a J gene segment was required. A rearrangement counted as productive if the CDR3 had no stop codons and remained in frame with V and J, and every other rearrangement counted as non-productive. CDR3 was defined by IMGT convention, running from the second conserved V-encoded cysteine to the conserved J-encoded phenylalanine. The earlier analysis of fewer than 750 of the donors excluded sequences that lacked an unambiguous match to a single V gene segment. In an earlier analysis of several hundred of the donors, V segments were called functional above 56.7% productive rearrangements and were called segregating when the between-donor standard deviation exceeded 5%. A statistical classification framework was developed to diagnose cytomegalovirus status using the catalog of TCR beta chain sequences. In a later analysis, V and J genes were assigned by comparing TCR nucleotide sequences against IMGT/GENE-DB human TR gene sequences. Using the TCRdist pipeline, a later analysis assigned CDR3 sequences along with most-parsimonious VDJ recombination scenarios. In a later analysis, every TCR beta chain was defined by the combination of its CDR3 amino acid sequence and its V-gene family, and reads without a unique V-gene family were dropped. In a later analysis, fewer than 650 highly shared, low-generation-probability nucleotide sequences were removed to address suspected cross-contamination and a sequencing artifact. In a later analysis, a clonal expansion index for each public chain was calculated from normalized within-repertoire ranks of inferred template counts. In a later analysis, generation probabilities were computed with a VDJ recombination model fitted to out-of-frame rearrangements, and the resulting probabilities were checked against IGoR. In a later analysis, hypergeometric tests were used to score TCR-TCR, TCR-HLA and TCR-CMV co-occurrence, with a repertoire-size bias correction applied to TCR pairs. A later analysis estimated false discovery rates by permuting HLA or CMV assignments 20 times. In a later analysis, co-occurring TCRs were grouped with DBSCAN, and TCRdist sequence similarity was added when clustering was performed within HLA-allele-positive subsets. Repertoires with fewer than 30,000 or more than 120,000 public chains, plus five repertoires with anomalous nucleotide sharing, were excluded from co-occurrence clustering. TCRdb's version of the immuneACCESS table is confined to in-frame rearrangements and falls short of the full clone set. An unresolved V gene accounts for under half of the shortfall where checked; the remainder is of unknown origin. For V, J and clone size, that table is used; D and trimming come from the DNA. In this sample the table shows 130,000 or so clones, approximately 79% of which occur a single time. The ten biggest clones cover 0.95% to 1.4% of the sample.

As regards this clone: There is no known antigen for this receptor. No much larger clonotype is one base removed from it; base qualities were not supplied.

The receptor was derived from a male donor in good health and CMV-seronegative. Recombination connected TRBV11-3 to TRBJ2-2, and the D gene may be TRBD2, 7 bases matching. The specimen sequenced was PBMCs. The CDR3 protein sequence reads: CASSLDQGGGNTGELFF. The bases are TGTGCCAGCAGCTTAGATCAGGGAGGGGGGAACACCGGGGAGCTGTTTTTT.